Below, 6 T cell receptor beta chains from the same sample are listed, as sequenced in a study of cytomegalovirus exposure and HLA in healthy donors. PCR amplification relied on 60 Vbeta primers (plus 13 Jbeta primers). The repertoire was sequenced with immunoSEQ multiplex PCR; TCRdb's copy has only in-frame clones and lacks some. The table shows roughly 160,000 clones, with about four fifths occurring only once. The sample was PBMCs. All receptors derive from a woman in her 50s in good health and CMV-seronegative.

The chain has TRBV18 and TRBJ1-1; D is perhaps TRBD1 (5 bases). The CDR3 loop spans 15 amino acids. Trimming removed 6 bases from V and 1 base from J, with 15 bases in between. Germline CDR1 and CDR2: KGHSH and LQKENI. The CDR3 nucleotides are TGTGCCAGCTCCCCCCACCGGGGGGGGAACACTGAAGCTTTCTTT. Its protein is CASSPHRGGNTEAFF.

The DNA of the CDR3 is TGCGCCAGCAGCTGGCCTCGGGGGGCCGTCTCCTCCTACAATGAGCAGTTCTTC. This encodes CASSWPRGAVSSYNEQFF. The chain uses TRBV5-1 and TRBJ2-1, with D perhaps TRBD2 (7 bases). Germline V lookup: CDR1 SGHRS, CDR2 YFSETQ. The CDR3 extends over 18 amino acids. The V end was cut by 3 bases, the J end by 0 bases, with 19 bases between. The variable domain in full, with the rest retrieved from reference TRBV5-1 and TRBJ2-1, is KAGVTQTPRYLIKTRGQQVTLSCSPISGHRSVSWYQQTPGQGLQFLFEYFSETQRNKGNFPGRFSGRQFSNSRSEMNVSTLELGDSALYLCASSWPRGAVSSYNEQFFGPGTRLTVL.

The chain is built from TRBV7-9 and TRBJ2-7; D is perhaps TRBD2 (6 bases). The CDR3 is 16 residues long. V lost 5 bases and J lost 6, with 23 bases in between. CDR1 is SEHNR, CDR2 FQNEAQ, per germline (reference sequence). The CDR3 here is CASSTYGAGKIGEQYF. CDR3 DNA: TGTGCCAGCAGCACTTACGGGGCGGGAAAGATTGGCGAGCAGTACTTC.

The chain is built from TRBV7-2 and TRBJ2-1; 7 bases line up with TRBD2. Unmatched junction bases numbered 4, after V lost 7 bases and J lost 7 bases. The germline V gene encodes CDR1 SGHTA and CDR2 FQGNSA. This CDR3 contains 12 residues. CDR3 coding DNA: TGTGCCAGCACCGGGGGGAGGAATGAGCAGTTCTTC. Its translation: CASTGGRNEQFF.

The gene calls are TRBV7-2 and TRBJ1-6; 8 bases map to TRBD1. The J segment lost 7 bases and the V segment lost 5 bases, leaving 10 bases of the junction unmatched. The V gene's germline CDR1 is SGHTA and CDR2 FQGNSA. The CDR3 runs 16 residues. DNA for the CDR3: TGTGCCAGCAGCCCAAGGACAGGGATGGTAAATTCACCCCTCCACTTT. Translation: CASSPRTGMVNSPLHF.

The rearrangement links TRBV5-5 to TRBJ2-7; D perhaps matches TRBD2 (5 bases). Trimming removed 4 bases from V and 3 bases from J, with 14 bases in between. This CDR3 spans 14 amino acids. Germline V gene sequence: CDR1 SGHKS, CDR2 YYEKEE (reference sequence). CDR3 DNA: TGTGCCAGCAGCCCCGGAGGCCTATACTACGAGCAGTACTTC. This encodes CASSPGGLYYEQYF.